Sequencing of this TCR beta chain was carried out in a study of regulatory T cells in long-lasting Graves disease. Study-wide results and limits: Persistent disease was associated with favored TRBV28 usage and with favored use of TRBJ1-2 and TRBJ2-5.

The V gene's germline CDR1 is DFQATT and CDR2 SNEGSKA (reference sequence). The CDR3 length is 18 residues. V lost 3 bases and J lost 0; bases outside the gene matches: 17. This clonotype has more than one count but fewer than ten. The target antigen is unknown. Time point: newly diagnosed GD, antithyroid drugs for less than 3 months. Making the TCR library involved RNA that had been extracted from PBMCs. All patients originated from an endocrinology department located in Xi'an, China. According to the study, TCR beta libraries were built with iRepertoire HTBI primers and CDR3-region Arm-PCR. TCRdb processed the multiplex PCR reads anew with MiXCR; each CDR3 protein has one entry. The data contain hundreds of thousands of distinct CDR3 sequences, roughly 15% of them singletons. These data were also reused for a study on T cells in Graves' hyperthyroidism and ophthalmopathy.

The sample in question was peripheral blood mononuclear cells (PBMCs), obtained at new diagnosis, from a patient treated with antithyroid drugs. V and J are TRBV20-1 and TRBJ2-7; 7 bases are shared with TRBD1. This clonotype was obtained from a woman in her twenties or thirties with Graves disease. The CDR3 sequence: CSARATGSRFHSSYEQYF. In DNA form, the CDR3 reads TGCAGTGCTAGGGCGACAGGGTCTCGGTTCCACAGCTCCTACGAGCAGTACTTC.